Listed below are T cell receptor beta chains from one sample, sequenced in a study of response to subunit inactivated influenza vaccine. Using its own MiXCR run on the RT-PCR reads, TCRdb lists one record per CDR3 protein. This table holds more than 450,000 distinct CDR3 sequences, about 10% found once. These same records also appear under a second study, on T cells expressing NK-cell markers.

Specimen: PBMCs from blood, collected on the day of vaccination. Every receptor here comes from a man aged 45-65 years who received an inactivated influenza vaccine. Both conserved end residues are part of each CDR3. Fields, in order: D gene, J gene, V gene, clone size, CDR3 DNA, CDR3 protein. The D gene is left open where the match is weak. Where a row states a size, it is once, few, many or the class of an expanded clone; other rows omit it.

TRBD1 TRBJ2-2 TRBV12-3/TRBV12-4 . TGTGCCAGCAGTACCGGGACAGACACCGGGGAGCTGTTTTTT CASSTGTDTGELFF
. TRBJ2-7 TRBV2 few TGTGCCAGCAGTGAAGCTTCCAGGGGTGACGAGCAGTACTTC CASSEASRGDEQYF
TRBD1 TRBJ2-7 TRBV20-1 many TGCAGTGCTAGCCGGGACAGGGGCTACGAGCAGTACTTC CSASRDRGYEQYF
. TRBJ1-5 TRBV7-2 few TGTGCCAGCAGCTTAGTCGGGACGAGCAATCAGCCCCAGCATTTT CASSLVGTSNQPQHF
TRBD2 TRBJ2-1 TRBV20-1 many TGCAGTGCTCCTCTCCGACTAGCGGGCAATGAGCAGTTCTTC CSAPLRLAGNEQFF
TRBD2 TRBJ2-7 TRBV5-1 . TGCGCCAGCAACCGACTAGCGGGAGAGGTCGAGCAGTACTTC CASNRLAGEVEQYF
TRBD2 TRBJ2-3 TRBV6-1 many TGTGCCAGCCGGGCGAATTCGCTAGCGGACACAGATACGCAGTATTTT CASRANSLADTDTQYF
. TRBJ1-2 TRBV6-5 few TGTGCCAGCAGTTACTCCGGTGAGGGACGGAACTATGGCTACACCTTC CASSYSGEGRNYGYTF
TRBD1 TRBJ2-7 TRBV6-5 . TGTGCCAGCAGTTACCACACCAAAGGGACAGGCCCATACGAGCAGTACTTC CASSYHTKGTGPYEQYF
TRBD1 TRBJ1-4 TRBV7-2 few TGTGCCAGCAGCTTAGTTGCCAGGGGGCAGGAAAAACTGTTTTTT CASSLVARGQEKLFF
. TRBJ2-1 TRBV12-3/TRBV12-4 many TGTGCCAGCCGACCCGCAGGGCTCATCAATGAGCAGTTCTTC CASRPAGLINEQFF
. TRBJ2-1 TRBV12-3/TRBV12-4 few TGTGCCAGCAGTCCAGACAGGTACTCCTACAATGAGCAGTTCTTC CASSPDRYSYNEQFF
TRBD1 TRBJ2-1 TRBV7-3 . TGTGCCAGCAGCGAATTCCCGACAGGGTTCCCTGAGCAGTTCTTC CASSEFPTGFPEQFF
. TRBJ1-2 TRBV3-1 . TGTGCCAGCAGAGGACGTTTGGACTATGGCTACACCTTC CASRGRLDYGYTF
TRBD1 TRBJ2-3 TRBV7-2 few TGTGCCAGCAGCCGGGACAGGCGGGATACGCAGTATTTT CASSRDRRDTQYF
TRBD1 TRBJ1-2 TRBV2 few TGTGCCAGCAGTGGGGGACAGGGTTCCATTGGCTACACCTTC CASSGGQGSIGYTF
TRBD2 TRBJ2-1 TRBV7-9 few TGTGCCAGCAGCACGCGACTAGCGGGAGAGATCAATGAGCAGTTCTTC CASSTRLAGEINEQFF
TRBD2 TRBJ2-1 TRBV29-1 many TGCAGCGTCGAGTCTAGCGGGTCCTACAATGAGCAGTTCTTC CSVESSGSYNEQFF
TRBD1 TRBJ1-1 TRBV6-2/TRBV6-3 few TGTGCCAGCAGACCTCTACAGGGGTCCATGAACACTGAAGCTTTCTTT CASRPLQGSMNTEAFF
TRBD1 TRBJ2-7 TRBV6-1 few TGTGCCAGCAGTGAAGTTGGTTGGGGACAGCGACGGGTAAACTACGAGCAGTACTTC CASSEVGWGQRRVNYEQYF
. TRBJ2-1 TRBV15 . TGTGCCACCAGCTATGTAAGAGTAGGGGACAATGAGCAGTTCTTC CATSYVRVGDNEQFF
. TRBJ2-1 TRBV6-1 few TGTGCCAGCAGTGAAAGGCGGGGTTACAATGAGCAGTTCTTC CASSERRGYNEQFF
. TRBJ2-7 TRBV20-1 few TGCAGTGCTACAACGCGCTACGAGCAGTACTTC CSATTRYEQYF
. TRBJ2-2 TRBV7-2 many TGTGCCAGCAGCTCCTCACAGGACTATAGCGGGGAGCTGTTTTTT CASSSSQDYSGELFF
TRBD2 TRBJ2-5 TRBV6-2/TRBV6-3 . TGTGCCAGCACCTCAGCGGGGCTAAGGGTGACCCAGTACTTC CASTSAGLRVTQYF
. TRBJ2-3 TRBV10-3 few TGTGCCATCACCGCGTCGGGACCGCGGACAGATACGCAGTATTTT CAITASGPRTDTQYF
TRBD2 TRBJ2-7 TRBV7-2 many TGTGCCAGCAGCCCAACTAGCGGGACCTACGAGCAGTACTTC CASSPTSGTYEQYF
TRBD1 TRBJ2-2 TRBV24-1 . TGTGCCACCAGTGACCCCTCAGGGGGCAGAACCGGGGAGCTGTTTTTT CATSDPSGGRTGELFF
. TRBJ2-7 TRBV18 many TGTGCCAGCTCTCCCGTCGGGGGCTACTACGAGCAGTACTTC CASSPVGGYYEQYF
. TRBJ1-1 TRBV5-4 few TGTGCCAGCAGCTCTACGGGACGGATGAACACTGAAGCTTTCTTT CASSSTGRMNTEAFF
TRBD1 TRBJ1-2 TRBV3-1 once TGTGCCAGCAGCCAACGAACCCGGGACAGGGCCTATGGCTACACCTTC CASSQRTRDRAYGYTF
. TRBJ2-7 TRBV28 many TGTGCCAGCAGTTTTAGGTTCGATAAGGGCTCCTACGAGCAGTACTTC CASSFRFDKGSYEQYF
. TRBJ2-3 TRBV4-2 . TGTGCCAGCAGCCAAGATCACGGGGTGGATACGCAGTATTTT CASSQDHGVDTQYF
. TRBJ2-5 TRBV20-1 many TGCAGTGCTAGTTCCCTCACTCGCTTGAGTCGAGGGGAGACCCAGTACTTC CSASSLTRLSRGETQYF
TRBD1 TRBJ2-7 TRBV7-9 many TGTGCCAGCAGGTCGGACAGGGGAGCCTACGAGCAGTACTTC CASRSDRGAYEQYF
TRBD2 TRBJ2-3 TRBV7-2 few TGTGCCAGCAGCCGGACTAGCGGGAGCCCGCAATCCCCGTATTTT CASSRTSGSPQSPYF
. TRBJ1-2 TRBV9 few TGTGCCAGCAGCGTAACCCCCAGACAGGTCTCTTATGGCTACACCTTC CASSVTPRQVSYGYTF
TRBD2 TRBJ2-1 TRBV6-2/TRBV6-3 . TGTGCCAGCACCTTACATACTAGCGGGAGGGTGCAGTTCTTC CASTLHTSGRVQFF
TRBD2 TRBJ2-7 TRBV6-4 few TGTGCCATCCCGGGGGATAGCGGGAGCTTTGGCTACGAGCAGTACTTC CAIPGDSGSFGYEQYF
. TRBJ2-7 TRBV20-1 many TGCAGTGCTAGAGAAGGAGGGGTTGGGGATGAGCAGTACTTC CSAREGGVGDEQYF
TRBD1 TRBJ2-7 TRBV23-1 . TGCGCCAGCAGAAAACCCTCGGCCCAGGGGGACACTAGGGAGCAGTACTTC CASRKPSAQGDTREQYF
. TRBJ2-2 TRBV18 . TGTGCCAGCTCACCAATCCGGACCGGGGAGCTGTTTTTT CASSPIRTGELFF